This is a list of T cell receptor beta chains from one sample in a study of CD8+CD57+ T cells in acquired aplastic anemia. TCRdb used MiXCR to reprocess the reads, holding one entry per CDR3 protein. Of 200,000 or so distinct CDR3 sequences listed, about half are singletons. The sequenced sample consisted of sorted CD4+, CD8+, or CD8+CD57+ T cells (not recorded which) from PBMCs. All receptors come from a human donor with aplastic anemia. Both conserved end residues are part of each CDR3.

V gene	J gene	CDR3 length	CDR3 protein
TRBV10-3	TRBJ2-3	14	CAIMRDNRGDTQYF
TRBV6-6	TRBJ1-4	17	CASRDSPRGRDNEKLFF
TRBV15	TRBJ2-1	15	CATSRGTSGHNEQFF
TRBV19	TRBJ1-1	14	CASSKGQADTEAFF
TRBV7-2	TRBJ2-7	13	CASSSTGGDEQYF
TRBV11-3	TRBJ2-3	12	CASSQDRDTQYF
TRBV10-3	TRBJ2-1	16	CAISEESGGPYNEQFF
TRBV2	TRBJ1-6	15	CASSGNRGLGSPLHF
TRBV7-2	TRBJ1-4	13	CASSPGQVEKLFF
TRBV19	TRBJ2-1	15	CASSIRRGVGGEQFF
TRBV5-6	TRBJ2-3	15	CASSRQGSDADTQYF
TRBV6-5	TRBJ1-5	16	CASSETARQAEGAQHF
TRBV10-2	TRBJ2-1	16	CASSESEGVFYNEQFF
TRBV9	TRBJ2-1	16	CASSVQGFGGYNEQFF
TRBV14	TRBJ2-1	16	CASSASSGGSYNEQFF
TRBV2	TRBJ1-4	14	CASSVGGQNEKLFF
TRBV7-2	TRBJ1-6	12	CASSLGMAPLHF
TRBV20-1	TRBJ2-7	13	CSAARGSLYEQYF
TRBV12-3/TRBV12-4	TRBJ2-7	12	CASSPQGYEQYF
TRBV20-1	TRBJ1-1	16	CSARVERGNMNTEAFF
TRBV20-1	TRBJ2-6	16	CSATQGAVSGANVLTF
TRBV20-1	TRBJ2-7	13	CSARPGTGDEQYF
TRBV10-3	TRBJ2-7	14	CAISEGQGNYEQYF
TRBV24-1	TRBJ2-3	17	CATSDLPGQGITDTQYF
TRBV12-3/TRBV12-4	TRBJ2-2	15	CASSLGAGRAGELFF
TRBV10-2	TRBJ2-3	15	CASSADGGNTDTQYF
TRBV5-5	TRBJ1-5	15	CASSPRTGKTQPQHF
TRBV7-9	TRBJ1-1	16	CASSPHVGGLNTEAFF
TRBV2	TRBJ2-5	13	CASSDLSEETQYF
TRBV5-5	TRBJ2-5	14	CASSSGLAMETQYF
TRBV19	TRBJ1-6	15	CASSGPGAPDSPLHF
TRBV29-1	TRBJ1-1	15	CSVEVGGSMNTEAFF
TRBV7-2	TRBJ2-7	16	CASSLFGAGAGYEQYF
TRBV20-1	TRBJ2-7	14	CSARQVSGSYEQYF
TRBV25-1	TRBJ1-2	15	CASSESGRRGSGYTF
TRBV9	TRBJ2-5	14	CASSVGGGRETQYF
TRBV7-9	TRBJ1-6	15	CASSLESGGNSPLHF
TRBV12-3/TRBV12-4	TRBJ1-2	13	CASSFRQSYGYTF
TRBV29-1	TRBJ2-5	13	CSVVTGGGETQYF
TRBV20-1	TRBJ2-3	12	CSARNPTDTQYF
TRBV7-8	TRBJ1-1	11	CASVGDTEAFF
TRBV11-2	TRBJ2-7	11	CASSLAYEQYF
TRBV5-1	TRBJ1-4	16	CASSLGTQGGNERLFF
TRBV20-1	TRBJ2-7	13	CSARASEVYEQYF
TRBV27	TRBJ2-5	19	CASSPNRGTGKRAQETQYF